This T cell receptor beta chain was sequenced during a study of CD4 and CD8 cells across lung adenocarcinoma regions. The germline gives CDR1 LGHDT, CDR2 YNNKEL (reference sequence). The CDR3 covers 10 residues. The V end lost 8 bases, the J end lost 1 base, and 2 bases lay between the germline ends. TCRdb reprocessed the PCR reads with MiXCR, giving one entry per CDR3 protein. This sample has fewer than 10,000 distinct CDR3 sequences, with 50% to 65% found just once. This receptor was obtained from a female donor with lung adenocarcinoma. The CD4 and CD8 labels of this study may be unreliable. The chain combines TRBV3-1 with TRBJ1-1; D call uncertain. Sequenced input: CD8+ T cells from the center of a lung tumor. CDR3 in DNA: TGTGCCAGCGGGAACACTGAAGCTTTCTTT. Its protein is CASGNTEAFF.